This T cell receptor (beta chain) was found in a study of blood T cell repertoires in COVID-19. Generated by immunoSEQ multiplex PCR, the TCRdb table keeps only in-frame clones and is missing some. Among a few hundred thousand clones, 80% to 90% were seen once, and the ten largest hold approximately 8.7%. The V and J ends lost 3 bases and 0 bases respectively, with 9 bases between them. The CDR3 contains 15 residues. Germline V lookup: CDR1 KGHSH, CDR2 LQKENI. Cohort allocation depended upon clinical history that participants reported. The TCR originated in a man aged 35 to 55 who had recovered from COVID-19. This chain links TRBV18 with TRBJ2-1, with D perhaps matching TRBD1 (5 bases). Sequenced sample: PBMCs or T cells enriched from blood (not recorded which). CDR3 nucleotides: TGTGCCAGCTCACCCACGACAGTCTCCTACAATGAGCAGTTCTTC. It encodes CASSPTTVSYNEQFF.